The clone carrying this T cell receptor (beta chain) was counted a few times. This entry belongs to a study of human T cells and chemical hapten exposure. The time point here: patch test 3, about 24 weeks after DPC sensitization. Treatment here: therapeutic diphenylcyclopropenone sensitization with weekly scalp DPC. Blood was collected ahead of every patch test applied. The ends were cut back, 6 bases at V and 0 bases at J, with 14 bases in the middle. The CDR3 is 15 residues long. Germline V gene lookup returns CDR1 MNHEY and CDR2 SVGEGT. TCRdb independently ran MiXCR on the RACE reads; one entry per CDR3 protein. The table records 150,000 to 200,000 distinct CDR3 sequences, roughly 25% of them present only once.

The chain has TRBV6-2 or TRBV6-3 and TRBJ1-2, with D perhaps matching TRBD1 (5 bases). This TCR came from a woman aged 18 to 35 with alopecia areata. Some clones in this sample may be carry-over from other donors' samples. The sample was whole blood, taken in connection with sensitization to the hapten diphenylcyclopropenone (DPC). The CDR3 spells CASSTIREANYGYTF. CDR3 coding DNA: TGTGCCAGCAGCACGATCAGGGAAGCTAACTATGGCTACACCTTC.